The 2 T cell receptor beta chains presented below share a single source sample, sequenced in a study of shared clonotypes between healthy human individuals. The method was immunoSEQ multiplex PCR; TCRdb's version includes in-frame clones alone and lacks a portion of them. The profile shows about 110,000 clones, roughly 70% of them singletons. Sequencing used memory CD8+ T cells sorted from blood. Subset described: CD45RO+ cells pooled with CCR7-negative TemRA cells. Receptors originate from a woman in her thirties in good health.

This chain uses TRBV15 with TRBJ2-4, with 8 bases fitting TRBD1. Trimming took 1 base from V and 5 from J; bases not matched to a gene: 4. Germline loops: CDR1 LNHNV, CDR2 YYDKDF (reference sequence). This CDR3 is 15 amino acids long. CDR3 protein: CATSRGGTGENIQYF. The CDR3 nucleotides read TGTGCCACCAGCAGAGGTGGGACAGGTGAAAACATTCAGTACTTC.

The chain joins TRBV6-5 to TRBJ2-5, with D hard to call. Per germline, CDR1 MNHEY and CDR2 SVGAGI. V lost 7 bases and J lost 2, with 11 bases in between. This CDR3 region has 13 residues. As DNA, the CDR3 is TGTGCCAGCAAGCTAAGCGCACAAGAGACCCAGTACTTC. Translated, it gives CASKLSAQETQYF.